Below, 21 T cell receptor beta chains from the same sample are listed, as sequenced in a study of shared clonotypes between healthy human individuals. The data were produced by immunoSEQ multiplex PCR, yet TCRdb's version contains in-frame clones alone and is incomplete. The sample records about 600,000 clones, almost 97% being singletons. The sample was naive CD4+ T cells sorted from blood. Subset here: CD45RA+ positively selected. These receptors all stem from a woman in her twenties or thirties in good health.

J is TRBJ2-1 and V is TRBV11-1; D is undetermined. CDR1 is SGHAT, CDR2 FQDESV, per germline (reference sequence). V was cut by 5 bases and J by 4 bases, with 12 bases left in between. CDR3 length: 14 residues. The chain's CDR3 is CASSPRTRYNEQFF. Written as DNA, the CDR3 is TGTGCCAGCAGCCCGAGGACCAGATACAATGAGCAGTTCTTC.

This chain links TRBV28 with TRBJ1-4, with D hard to call. This CDR3 is 12 amino acids long. V was trimmed by 6 bases and J by 14 bases, leaving 16 bases between them. Germline CDR1 is MDHEN and CDR2 is SYDVKM. The CDR3 is CASSDRVLRLFF. CDR3 DNA sequence: TGTGCCAGCAGCGACCGGGTCCTGCGTCTGTTTTTT.

The chain carries TRBV2 and TRBJ2-7, with TRBD2 identical over 9 bases. This CDR3 has 15 residues. Germline V CDR1 and CDR2: SNHLY, FYNNEI. The junction had 8 bases not matched to a gene; V was cut back by 3 bases and J by 5 bases. The CDR3 region is CASSESREGFDEQYF. The CDR3 bases are TGTGCCAGCAGTGAGTCGCGGGAGGGCTTCGACGAGCAGTACTTC.

The chain is built from TRBV5-1 and TRBJ2-1, with unresolved D. Germline values: CDR1 SGHRS, CDR2 YFSETQ. V gave up 4 bases and J gave up 4 bases, with 12 bases separating them. The length of the CDR3 is 14 residues. CDR3 region: CASSPTPPYNEQFF. CDR3 nucleotide sequence: TGCGCCAGCAGCCCGACACCTCCGTACAATGAGCAGTTCTTC.

V is TRBV4-1 and J is TRBJ1-2, with 10 bases identical to TRBD1. After removal of 2 bases from V and 8 bases from J, the junction contained 5 bases not matched to a gene. Per the germline V gene, CDR1 is MGHRA and CDR2 is YSYEKL. The CDR3 totals 14 residues. As DNA, the CDR3 is TGCGCCAGCAGCCAACCCGGGACAGGGGAAGGCTACACCTTC. It encodes CASSQPGTGEGYTF.

As DNA, the CDR3 is TGTGCCAATTTCCCAATGCGGCGAACATCTAGCGGACGGAACCCTATCTACGAGCAGTACTTC. Its translation: CANFPMRRTSSGRNPIYEQYF. The rearrangement links TRBV2 to TRBJ2-7; 7 bases are shared with TRBD2. With V trimmed by 10 bases and J by 3 bases, 33 bases remained unmatched. The CDR3 runs 21 residues. Germline lookup yields CDR1 SNHLY and CDR2 FYNNEI.

The chain is built from TRBV28 and TRBJ2-5, with 10 bases identical to TRBD1. Matching the DNA end better, TRBJ2-7 makes the J call doubtful. The CDR3 has 15 amino acids. Germline assignment: CDR1 MDHEN and CDR2 SYDVKM. This chain's CDR3 is CASSAGGTGAYEQYF. The DNA of the CDR3 is TGTGCCAGCAGTGCGGGTGGGACAGGGGCCTACGAGCAGTACTTC.

The rearrangement joins TRBV2 to TRBJ2-7; possibly TRBD2 for D (7 bases). Germline V gene lookup returns CDR1 SNHLY and CDR2 FYNNEI. This CDR3 is 15 amino acids long. Deletions cut 0 bases from V and 4 bases from J, with 13 bases between. The CDR3 nucleotides read TGTGCCAGCAGTGAAGCGGGGGGGCTTGTGTACGAGCAGTACTTC. Its protein is CASSEAGGLVYEQYF.

The V gene is TRBV4-1, the J gene TRBJ1-5; no clear D gene. The germline gives CDR1 MGHRA, CDR2 YSYEKL. This CDR3 contains 13 residues. Deletions cut 0 bases from V and 3 bases from J, with 3 bases between. DNA for the CDR3: TGCGCCAGCAGCCAAGAGGACAATCAGCCCCAGCATTTT. Amino acid sequence: CASSQEDNQPQHF.

The chain recombines TRBV18 with TRBJ1-2; D remains unclear. The germline V gene encodes CDR1 KGHSH and CDR2 LQKENI. The V gene lost 5 bases and the J gene lost 2 bases, with 15 bases spanning the gap. This CDR3 contains 15 residues. The CDR3 loop reads CASSLVVDTNYGYTF. CDR3 bases: TGTGCCAGCTCATTGGTTGTTGACACGAACTATGGCTACACCTTC.

The chain recombines TRBV2 with TRBJ2-6, with a possible D match to TRBD1 (6 bases). CDR3 length: 14 residues. V lost 6 bases to trimming and J lost 4 bases, with 10 bases between them. Germline V CDR1 and CDR2: SNHLY, FYNNEI. CDR3 bases: TGTGCCAGCAGGTCAGGACAGGGGGCCAACGTCCTGACTTTC. This translates into CASRSGQGANVLTF.

The chain uses TRBV30 and TRBJ1-6; TRBD1 might be the D (5 bases). Germline lookup yields CDR1 GTSNPN and CDR2 SVGIG (reference sequence). The CDR3 is 17 residues long. Trimming took off 2 bases at V and 6 bases at J, with 20 bases between the two ends. The CDR3 DNA follows: TGTGCCTGGAGTCAGGGACTCGTCGCAGAGTCTAATTCACCCCTCCACTTT. Protein sequence: CAWSQGLVAESNSPLHF.

This clone occurred once. This rearrangement joins TRBV2 to TRBJ1-2; D is undetermined. CDR1 and CDR2 (germline): SNHLY, FYNNEI. CDR3 length equals 14 residues. V lost 10 bases and J 2 bases, leaving 17 bases between the germline ends. This chain's CDR3 is CATARGVSNYGYTF. CDR3 sequence (DNA): TGTGCCACCGCGCGTGGAGTTTCCAACTATGGCTACACCTTC.

This clone showed up just once. Other DNA sequences in the sample encode the same CDR3. The rearrangement uses TRBV18 and TRBJ2-5; TRBD1 aligns across 7 bases. The CDR3 consists of 14 residues. Per germline, CDR1 KGHSH and CDR2 LQKENI. Unmatched junction bases numbered 1, after V lost 0 bases and J lost 3 bases. The CDR3, as DNA: TGTGCCAGCTCACCACCCGGGACAGAAGAGACCCAGTACTTC. It translates to CASSPPGTEETQYF.

The chain recombines TRBV5-1 with TRBJ2-7; TRBD1 matches 7 bases. Trimming cost V 2 bases and J 5 bases; bases outside gene matches: 7. The germline V gene encodes CDR1 SGHRS and CDR2 YFSETQ. The CDR3 is 14 amino acids. In nucleotides, the CDR3 is TGCGCCAGCAGCTTAGGGACAGTCATGCACGAGCAGTACTTC. Translation gives CASSLGTVMHEQYF. The complete variable domain, with remaining parts taken from reference TRBV5-1 and TRBJ2-7, reads KAGVTQTPRYLIKTRGQQVTLSCSPISGHRSVSWYQQTPGQGLQFLFEYFSETQRNKGNFPGRFSGRQFSNSRSEMNVSTLELGDSALYLCASSLGTVMHEQYFGPGTRLTVT.

The rearrangement joins TRBV15 to TRBJ2-1; D may be TRBD1 or TRBD2 (5 bases each). The CDR3 length is 14 residues. The V and J ends lost 4 bases and 4 bases respectively, with 11 bases between them. Germline CDR1 reads LNHNV; CDR2 reads YYDKDF (reference sequence). The CDR3 coding sequence is TGTGCCACCAGCACCGGGGACCGGTACAATGAGCAGTTCTTC. Amino acid sequence: CATSTGDRYNEQFF. Full variable domain (remainder filled in from reference TRBV15 and TRBJ2-1): DAMVIQNPRYQVTQFGKPVTLSCSQTLNHNVMYWYQQKSSQAPKLLFHYYDKDFNNEADTPDNFQSRRPNTSFCFLDIRSPGLGDTAMYLCATSTGDRYNEQFFGPGTRLTVL.

The rearrangement joins TRBV5-4 to TRBJ2-1, with D possibly matching TRBD2 (7 bases). Germline CDR1 and CDR2: SGHNT and YYREEE (reference sequence). Trimming took off 0 bases at V and 13 bases at J, with 23 bases between the two ends. This CDR3 contains 16 residues. The CDR3 sequence: CASSLGQGLRGEGQFF. The CDR3 coding sequence is TGTGCCAGCAGCTTGGGTCAGGGACTAAGGGGGGAGGGTCAGTTCTTC.

This chain connects TRBV2 to TRBJ2-3; D gene unclear. The CDR3 runs to 15 residues. Trimming removed 2 bases at V and 5 bases at J, with 14 bases between. CDR1 SNHLY and CDR2 FYNNEI come from the germline V gene. CDR3 region: CASSEFGPPRDTQYF. The CDR3 DNA follows: TGTGCCAGCAGTGAATTTGGGCCACCTAGAGATACGCAGTATTTT.

The chain is built from TRBV5-4 and TRBJ2-3, with 9 positions matching TRBD2. Germline trimming cut 3 bases from V and 4 bases from J; bases unmatched to any gene: 12. Germline CDR1 and CDR2: SGHNT and YYREEE (reference sequence). The CDR3 is 17 amino acids. The CDR3 spells CASSWTRGSGSADTQYF. The DNA for the CDR3 is TGTGCCAGCAGCTGGACTAGGGGTAGCGGGAGCGCAGATACGCAGTATTTT. Filled out from reference TRBV5-4 and TRBJ2-3, the complete variable domain reads ETGVTQSPTHLIKTRGQQVTLRCSSQSGHNTVSWYQQALGQGPQFIFQYYREEENGRGNFPPRFSGLQFPNYSSELNVNALELDDSALYLCASSWTRGSGSADTQYFGPGTRLTVL.

This clone was detected only once. The CDR3 loop reads CASRQGEEETQYF. The CDR3 bases are TGCGCCAGTAGACAGGGGGAGGAAGAGACCCAGTACTTC. V is TRBV5-1 and J is TRBJ2-5; 9 bases map to TRBD1. This CDR3 is built from 13 residues. The V segment lost 8 bases and the J segment 3 bases; nucleotides outside the gene matches: 5. Germline CDR1 is SGHRS and CDR2 is YFSETQ.

V usage is TRBV7-9 and J usage is TRBJ2-5, with D perhaps TRBD1 (6 bases). Germline V CDR1 and CDR2: SEHNR, FQNEAQ (reference sequence). Trimming shortened V by 0 bases and J by 5 bases, and 16 bases separated the two germline ends. This CDR3 contains 16 residues. CDR3 bases: TGTGCCAGCAGCTTAGCGCGCAACAGGGCAGGGGAGACCCAGTACTTC. It yields the protein CASSLARNRAGETQYF.